These 9 T cell receptor beta chains came from one sample sequenced in a study of identical twins. TCRdb redid the calling of the 5' RACE reads with MiXCR, one entry per CDR3 protein. In the table there are 460,000 or so distinct CDR3 sequences, approximately 14% of which are singletons. The sample was also linked to a second study, of yellow fever vaccine responses in identical twins.

The sequenced material came from CD4+ T cells sorted from blood. Receptors were obtained from a woman younger than 30 in good health.

This clonotype was seen only a few times. The chain links TRBV5-1 to TRBJ2-7; D is undetermined. CDR1 and CDR2 (germline): SGHRS, YFSETQ. The CDR3 contains 13 residues. V was cut by 0 bases and J by 6 bases, with 10 bases left in between. CDR3 bases: TGCGCCAGCAGCTTGGAGGGTTGGCGCGAGCAGTACTTC. Its protein is CASSLEGWREQYF.

V gene TRBV12-3 or TRBV12-4 combines with J gene TRBJ2-1; 7 nucleotides agree with TRBD2. With 2 bases clipped from V and 0 bases from J, the junction kept 10 bases outside the gene matches. CDR3 size: 18 residues. The CDR3 loop is CASSLWAAAGHSYNEQFF. Here the CDR3 DNA reads TGTGCCAGCAGTTTATGGGCCGCAGCGGGGCACTCCTACAATGAGCAGTTCTTC.

This clonotype was counted only a few times. The CDR3 spells CASSLNGGAIDEQFF. CDR3 nucleotides: TGTGCCAGCAGCTTAAACGGGGGGGCCATCGATGAGCAGTTCTTC. The chain carries TRBV7-3 and TRBJ2-1; TRBD2 matches at 8 bases. Unmatched junction bases numbered 7, after V lost 1 base and J lost 8 bases. CDR3 length equals 15 residues. The germline V gene has CDR1 SGHTA and CDR2 FQGTGA.

The rearrangement uses TRBV20-1 and TRBJ2-1; TRBD1 matches 8 bases. From germline, CDR1 is DFQATT and CDR2 SNEGSKA (reference sequence). The CDR3 covers 15 residues. The CDR3 DNA sequence: TGCAGCGCGAGAACTGCGGGACAGGTATGCAATGAGCAGTTCTTC. Translating it yields CSARTAGQVCNEQFF.

The table lists this clonotype with a few counts. V gene TRBV12-3 or TRBV12-4 combines with J gene TRBJ2-3, with 14 positions matching TRBD2. The CDR3 is made up of 16 amino acids. J was trimmed by 6 bases and V by 4 bases; bases with no gene match: 6. The CDR3 spells CASSSGTSGGRDTQYF. DNA for the CDR3: TGTGCCAGCAGTTCCGGGACTAGCGGGGGCAGGGATACGCAGTATTTT.

This clonotype was recorded a few times. This chain uses TRBV3-1 with TRBJ2-1, with 7 bases matching TRBD1. This CDR3 has 13 residues. The V and J ends lost 4 bases and 8 bases, in that order; junction bases with no gene match: 5. Germline CDR1 is LGHDT and CDR2 is YNNKEL (reference sequence). CDR3 amino acids: CASSLSRGYEQFF. The CDR3 bases are TGTGCCAGCAGCCTCTCCAGGGGGTATGAGCAGTTCTTC.

This clonotype was counted only a few times. The rearrangement joins TRBV20-1 to TRBJ2-4; TRBD1 aligns across 10 bases. The junction had 9 bases not matched to a gene; V was cut back by 5 bases and J by 8 bases. The CDR3 contains 14 residues. The V gene's germline CDR1 is DFQATT and CDR2 SNEGSKA (reference sequence). DNA for the CDR3: TGCAGTGCTGCCCGACAGGGGGCCGGAGACATTCAGTACTTC. Translating it yields CSAARQGAGDIQYF.

This chain uses TRBV12-3 or TRBV12-4 with TRBJ2-1; 10 bases align to TRBD1. The CDR3 covers 17 residues. The ends lost 6 bases at V and 0 bases at J; junction bases unmatched: 8. Here the CDR3 DNA reads TGTGCCAGCAGCCGACAGGGGGCCCCCCTCTCCTACAATGAGCAGTTCTTC. It translates to CASSRQGAPLSYNEQFF.

The rearrangement links TRBV6-1 to TRBJ2-1; D is possibly TRBD2 (6 bases). In germline, CDR1 is MNHNS, CDR2 SASEGT. V lost 4 bases to trimming and J lost 2 bases, with 12 bases between them. CDR3 length equals 15 residues. This CDR3 reads CASSGTGGAYNEQFF. CDR3 sequence (DNA): TGTGCCAGCAGTGGGACCGGAGGGGCCTACAATGAGCAGTTCTTC.